This TCR beta chain was retrieved from a study of vaccination effects on CD4 cells after COVID-19. Study background: Median timing of post-vaccine samples was 72 days after the second dose. Overall study results and limits: Convalescent patients were few in the study, and early post-infection timepoints were absent. Marked clonal contraction of both clone types appeared late after vaccination. In vaccinees who were healthy, merely 1 out of 255 vaccine-induced clones cross-reacted with common cold coronaviruses.

CD4+ T cells were isolated after nine to ten days of culture. Vaccination of participants consisted of two doses of either the BNT162b2 or mRNA-1273 vaccine. Germline values: CDR1 LNHNV, CDR2 YYDKDF (reference sequence). Trimming took 0 bases from V and 2 from J, leaving 10 bases between them. The CDR3 is made up of 15 amino acids. Of note for this clone: Its antigen remains unidentified.

Generated by immunoSEQ multiplex PCR, the TCRdb table keeps only in-frame clones and is missing some. The table records approximately 70,000 clones, around 67% of them present only once. The TCR comes from a human donor who received a COVID-19 vaccine. The rearrangement uses TRBV15 and TRBJ2-5; D may correspond to TRBD1 or TRBD2 (5 bases each). The sequences come from CD4+ T cells from PBMCs cultured without peptide, collected after COVID-19 vaccination. CDR3 in amino acids: CATSREGVGQETQYF. The CDR3 nucleotides are TGTGCCACCAGCAGAGAGGGGGTAGGACAAGAGACCCAGTACTTC.